The 27 T cell receptor beta chains below were found in one sample sequenced in a study of early T cells in non-severe SARS-CoV-2 infection. TCRdb re-called the 5' RACE reads with MiXCR, one entry per CDR3 protein. This sample has 55,000 to 80,000 distinct CDR3 sequences; about an eighth occur once, and the top ten carry 6% to 7%. The sequencing input was whole blood. Every receptor here comes from an adult who was a healthcare worker with PCR-confirmed SARS-CoV-2 infection or an uninfected control (not recorded which).

This clonotype showed up just a few times. The chain links TRBV7-2 to TRBJ1-4; D is undetermined. Trimming took off 0 bases at V and 3 bases at J, with 5 bases between the two ends. CDR3 length equals 14 residues. The germline V gene encodes CDR1 SGHTA and CDR2 FQGNSA. The CDR3 region has the DNA TGTGCCAGCAGCTTAGCCGGGGCTAATGAAAAACTGTTTTTT. It is translated as CASSLAGANEKLFF.

In its sample, this clonotype was seen a few times. The chain uses TRBV7-9 and TRBJ1-1; 8 bases align to TRBD1. Germline lookup yields CDR1 SEHNR and CDR2 FQNEAQ (reference sequence). The CDR3 sequence is 15 residues long. V shed 5 bases and J 11 bases; nucleotides not matched to a gene: 16. The CDR3 is CASSTRAVTGVSAFF. The DNA for the CDR3 is TGTGCCAGCAGCACACGGGCCGTGACAGGGGTGAGTGCTTTCTTT.

This clonotype was counted only a few times. The gene calls are TRBV12-3 or TRBV12-4 and TRBJ2-2, with 15 bases aligning to TRBD2. The ends lost 5 bases at V and 3 bases at J; junction bases unmatched: 13. This CDR3 contains 20 residues. In DNA, the CDR3 is TGTGCCAGCAGTACCACCCGGACTAGCGGGGGGGCTGGTGACACCGGGGAGCTGTTTTTT. It encodes CASSTTRTSGGAGDTGELFF.

This clonotype was counted between two and nine times. The chain has TRBV20-1 and TRBJ2-5; D is possibly TRBD1 (6 bases). The CDR3 runs 13 residues. Germline CDR1 and CDR2: DFQATT and SNEGSKA (reference sequence). The DNA for the CDR3 is TGCAGCTTTAGGGGGAGCCGCCAAGAGACCCAGTACTTC. Its protein product is CSFRGSRQETQYF.

The chain uses TRBV20-1 and TRBJ1-1; D perhaps matches TRBD1 (5 bases). The germline V and J ends were trimmed by 2 bases and 8 bases, with 12 bases remaining between them. The germline V gene encodes CDR1 DFQATT and CDR2 SNEGSKA (reference sequence). The CDR3 is 12 amino acids. Written as DNA, the CDR3 is TGCAGTGCTAGATTGTCCGGGGCGGAAGCTTTCTTT. It translates to CSARLSGAEAFF.

This clonotype was counted many times. The chain combines TRBV6-1 with TRBJ2-2; a possible D gene is TRBD2 (5 bases). Trimming took 4 bases from V and 1 from J, leaving 13 bases between them. CDR3 length: 16 residues. Per the germline V gene, CDR1 is MNHNS and CDR2 is SASEGT. CDR3 in amino acids: CASSAIPAGNTGELFF. The CDR3 coding sequence is TGTGCCAGCAGTGCTATCCCCGCGGGGAACACCGGGGAGCTGTTTTTT.

This sequence joins TRBV27 and TRBJ2-1; TRBD2 aligns across 7 bases. Per germline, CDR1 MNHEY and CDR2 SMNVEV (reference sequence). Trimming at V came to 2 bases and at J to 2 bases, leaving 6 bases not matched to a gene. CDR3 length: 16 residues. The CDR3 protein is CASSLIREAAYNEQFF. The DNA for the CDR3 is TGTGCCAGCAGTTTAATCCGGGAGGCAGCCTACAATGAGCAGTTCTTC.

This clonotype was observed a few times. The chain combines TRBV7-2 with TRBJ1-2; TRBD1 matches 12 bases. The junction had 3 bases not matched to a gene; V was cut back by 5 bases and J by 2 bases. CDR3 length: 15 residues. Germline V gene sequence: CDR1 SGHTA, CDR2 FQGNSA. DNA of the CDR3: TGTGCCAGCAGCGTAGGGACAGGGGGCAACTATGGCTACACCTTC. It is translated as CASSVGTGGNYGYTF.

The rearrangement uses TRBV15 and TRBJ2-7; D may be TRBD2 (6 bases). This CDR3 is built from 15 residues. Germline-derived CDR1 and CDR2 are LNHNV and YYDKDF (reference sequence). V dropped 1 base and J dropped 5 bases, with 15 bases sitting between them. This CDR3 reads CATSRGGDHQHEQYF. In nucleotides, the CDR3 is TGTGCCACCAGCAGAGGCGGGGACCACCAACACGAGCAGTACTTC.

The table lists this clonotype with a few counts. V gene TRBV18 combines with J gene TRBJ1-2; D unresolved. Germline CDR1 KGHSH, CDR2 LQKENI. This CDR3 contains 12 residues. V lost 2 bases and J 6 bases, leaving 7 bases between the germline ends. The CDR3 sequence is CASSPSGDGYTF. CDR3 nucleotide sequence: TGTGCCAGCTCACCATCAGGAGATGGCTACACCTTC.

CDR3 residues: CASSHPTQSSTDTQYF. Here the CDR3 DNA reads TGCGCCAGCAGCCATCCCACACAGTCTAGCACAGATACGCAGTATTTT. The V call is TRBV4-1, the J call TRBJ2-3; D gene ambiguous. Trimming cost V 3 bases and J 0 bases, with 13 bases left between them. Germline-derived CDR1 and CDR2 are MGHRA and YSYEKL. This CDR3 contains 16 residues.

V usage is TRBV11-1 and J usage is TRBJ1-1; no firm D call. V was cut by 5 bases and J by 1 base, with 11 bases left in between. CDR1 SGHAT and CDR2 FQDESV come from the germline V gene (reference sequence). The length of the CDR3 is 14 residues. The CDR3 DNA follows: TGTGCCAGCAGCCCGGCATTGAAGAACACTGAAGCTTTCTTT. It codes for CASSPALKNTEAFF.

Many counts were recorded for this clonotype. V gene TRBV11-3 combines with J gene TRBJ2-3; 9 nucleotides agree with TRBD1. The V gene end was trimmed by 6 bases and the J gene end by 9 bases; junction bases not matched to a gene: 1. CDR1 and CDR2 (germline): SGHNT, YENEEA. This CDR3 spans 11 amino acids. CDR3 DNA sequence: TGTGCCAGCAGAGGACAGGGGACGCAGTATTTT. Translation: CASRGQGTQYF.

This clonotype was counted ten times or more. The V gene is TRBV5-4, the J gene TRBJ2-7; 12 positions agree with TRBD1. CDR1 is SGHNT and CDR2 is YYREEE in the germline V gene (reference sequence). V lost 4 bases and J lost 7; bases outside the gene matches: 9. The CDR3 contains 15 residues. CDR3 coding DNA: TGTGCCAGCAGCAAACCCGGGACAGGGGGCAGGGAGCAGTACTTC. This encodes CASSKPGTGGREQYF.

The table lists this clonotype with many counts. This rearrangement joins TRBV3-1 to TRBJ1-2; no clear D. Per germline, CDR1 LGHDT and CDR2 YNNKEL (reference sequence). V lost 4 bases and J lost 0, with 9 bases in between. This CDR3 is 14 amino acids long. The CDR3 is CASSRGQANYGYTF. The CDR3 DNA reads TGTGCCAGCAGCCGTGGGCAGGCTAACTATGGCTACACCTTC. The full variable domain, its missing parts supplied by reference TRBV3-1 and TRBJ1-2, is DTAVSQTPKYLVTQMGNDKSIKCEQNLGHDTMYWYKQDSKKFLKIMFSYNNKELIINETVPNRFSPKSPDKAHLNLHINSLELGDSAVYFCASSRGQANYGYTFGSGTRLTVV.

Only a few counts were recorded for this clonotype. The V and J genes are TRBV5-1 and TRBJ1-2; 7 bases line up with TRBD1. The J segment lost 2 bases and the V segment lost 4 bases, leaving 5 bases of the junction unmatched. CDR1 and CDR2 (germline): SGHRS, YFSETQ. This CDR3 comprises 14 residues. CDR3 in DNA: TGCGCCAGCAGCCCCGACAGGGACAACTATGGCTACACCTTC. It encodes CASSPDRDNYGYTF.

Ten or more counts support this clonotype. The chain carries TRBV5-1 and TRBJ2-7; 7 nucleotides line up with TRBD1. The CDR3 has 15 amino acids. V shed 1 base, J shed 1 base, and the junction held 5 bases outside the gene matches. Germline loops: CDR1 SGHRS, CDR2 YFSETQ. In DNA form, the CDR3 reads TGCGCCAGCAGCTTGTTGGCAGGGGGTTCCTACGAGCAGTACTTC. Encoded protein: CASSLLAGGSYEQYF.

This clonotype was seen a few times. The rearrangement uses TRBV7-9 and TRBJ2-5; D is uncertain. From germline, CDR1 is SEHNR and CDR2 FQNEAQ (reference sequence). The CDR3 is 12 residues long. V lost 3 bases, J lost 5 bases, and 7 bases lay in between. The CDR3 protein is CASSFPGETQYF. Here the CDR3 DNA reads TGTGCCAGCAGCTTCCCCGGGGAGACCCAGTACTTC.

The V and J genes are TRBV6-5 and TRBJ1-5; D is undetermined. V lost 6 bases and J 2 bases, leaving 8 bases between the germline ends. The CDR3 runs to 13 residues. In germline, CDR1 is MNHEY, CDR2 SVGAGI. For the CDR3, the DNA is TGTGCCAGCAGGCCTTACGGCAATCAGCCCCAGCATTTT. It translates to CASRPYGNQPQHF.

This clonotype came up a few times. This chain joins TRBV12-3 or TRBV12-4 and TRBJ2-7, with TRBD1 identical over 8 bases. The CDR3 extends over 16 amino acids. Unmatched junction bases numbered 13, after V lost 3 bases and J lost 6 bases. CDR3 nucleotides: TGTGCCAGCAGTTTTTTGCAGGGGGCCTCCGGAGGCGAGCAGTACTTC. It encodes CASSFLQGASGGEQYF.

This clonotype has at least ten counts. The chain carries TRBV5-1 and TRBJ2-5, with D possibly matching TRBD2 (6 bases). Trimming took 0 bases from V and 3 from J, leaving 6 bases between them. CDR3 length equals 13 residues. Looked up from germline, CDR1 is SGHRS and CDR2 is YFSETQ. This CDR3 reads CASSLASEETQYF. The CDR3 DNA follows: TGCGCCAGCAGCTTGGCTAGCGAAGAGACCCAGTACTTC.

The J gene is TRBJ1-2, the V gene TRBV4-1; TRBD1 is a possible D gene (5 bases). CDR3 length: 14 residues. Trimming left V 3 bases short and J 2 bases short, with 10 bases between. Germline loops: CDR1 MGHRA, CDR2 YSYEKL. CDR3 DNA: TGCGCCAGCAGCCAGGGGACGGCCAACTATGGCTACACCTTC. Amino acid sequence: CASSQGTANYGYTF.

CDR3 sequence (DNA): TGCAGTGCTAGGTGGCGGGGGCACACAGATACGCAGTATTTT. Translation: CSARWRGHTDTQYF. V and J are TRBV20-1 and TRBJ2-3; D possibly corresponds to TRBD2 (7 bases). The V and J ends lost 3 bases and 2 bases respectively, with 12 bases between them. CDR3 size: 14 residues. CDR1 and CDR2 from the germline V gene are DFQATT and SNEGSKA (reference sequence).

This clonotype was found a few times. V and J are TRBV6-1 and TRBJ2-5; D is uncertain. CDR1 is MNHNS and CDR2 is SASEGT in the germline V gene. The V and J ends lost 9 bases and 5 bases respectively, with 7 bases between them. The CDR3 is 10 residues long. CDR3 region: CASAVETQYF. The CDR3 nucleotides are TGTGCCAGTGCGGTTGAGACCCAGTACTTC.

This clonotype was found a few times. This chain connects TRBV6-4 to TRBJ2-1, with TRBD2 matching 11 bases. This CDR3 has 15 amino acids. V gave up 6 bases and J gave up 8 bases; unmatched junction bases: 9. The V gene's germline CDR1 is MRHNA and CDR2 SNTAGT. CDR3 coding DNA: TGTGCCAGCAGCGCCACACTAGCGGGAGTTCATGAGCAGTTCTTC. The encoded protein is CASSATLAGVHEQFF.

This chain connects TRBV7-9 to TRBJ2-5, with unresolved D. The length of the CDR3 is 13 residues. V was clipped by 2 bases and J by 2 bases, with 6 bases between them. Germline assignment: CDR1 SEHNR and CDR2 FQNEAQ (reference sequence). Here the CDR3 reads CASSLPPQETQYF. DNA of the CDR3: TGTGCCAGCAGCTTACCCCCTCAAGAGACCCAGTACTTC.

The chain has TRBV7-2 and TRBJ2-3; the D call may be TRBD1 or TRBD2 (5 bases each). Germline CDR1 reads SGHTA; CDR2 reads FQGNSA. V lost 4 bases to trimming and J lost 6 bases, with 20 bases between them. The CDR3 length is 16 residues. The CDR3 loop is CASSSDSGRLYDTQYF. CDR3 DNA sequence: TGTGCCAGCAGCTCCGATTCGGGACGGCTGTATGATACGCAGTATTTT.